This passage covers 14 T cell receptor beta chains from one sample sequenced in a study of T cell responses to AZD1222 COVID-19 vaccine. Sequencing used immunoSEQ multiplex PCR; TCRdb keeps in-frame clones, though not all of them. In the table there are 110,000 to 150,000 clones, 80% to 90% of which are singletons. This sample comprised peripheral blood, obtained on day 0 of AZD1222 vaccination. These receptors all stem from an adult in good health.

V usage is TRBV6-5 and J usage is TRBJ2-1; 13 bases map to TRBD2. The CDR3 length is 14 residues. Trimming cost V 6 bases and J 7 bases; bases outside gene matches: 3. The V gene's germline CDR1 is MNHEY and CDR2 SVGAGI. CDR3 sequence: CASRTSGRVNEQFF. For the CDR3, the DNA is TGTGCCAGCAGAACTAGCGGGAGGGTAAATGAGCAGTTCTTC.

Only one count was recorded for this clone. The gene calls are TRBV30 and TRBJ2-7; 10 nucleotides agree with TRBD1. With V trimmed by 2 bases and J by 5 bases, 6 bases remained unmatched. This CDR3 has 14 amino acids. Germline-derived CDR1 and CDR2 are GTSNPN and SVGIG (reference sequence). This CDR3 reads CAWSPGTGENEQYF. The CDR3 coding sequence is TGTGCCTGGAGTCCCGGGACAGGGGAGAACGAGCAGTACTTC.

V and J are TRBV5-6 and TRBJ2-5, with D perhaps matching TRBD2 (6 bases). This CDR3 region has 13 residues. V lost 1 base and J 4 bases, leaving 8 bases between the germline ends. Germline V CDR1 and CDR2: SGHDT, YYEEEE. Here the CDR3 reads CASSLQGGETQYF. CDR3 sequence (DNA): TGTGCCAGCAGCTTGCAGGGAGGAGAGACCCAGTACTTC. The variable domain in full, completed from reference TRBV5-6 and TRBJ2-5, reads DAGVTQSPTHLIKTRGQQVTLRCSPKSGHDTVSWYQQALGQGPQFIFQYYEEEERQRGNFPDRFSGHQFPNYSSELNVNALLLGDSALYLCASSLQGGETQYFGPGTRLLVL.

The chain employs TRBV7-8 and TRBJ1-5; 8 bases agree with TRBD1. Trimming cost V 2 bases and J 4 bases; bases outside gene matches: 1. This CDR3 is built from 14 residues. The germline gives CDR1 SGHVS, CDR2 FQNEAQ. In nucleotides, the CDR3 is TGTGCCAGCAGCTTAACAGGGGGAAATCAGCCCCAGCATTTT. It codes for CASSLTGGNQPQHF.

The chain joins TRBV5-1 to TRBJ1-1, with D possibly being TRBD1 (5 bases). Germline V CDR1 and CDR2: SGHRS, YFSETQ. The ends were cut back, 0 bases at V and 7 bases at J, with 10 bases in the middle. The CDR3 is 13 residues long. The CDR3 here is CASSLVGDSEAFF. The CDR3 nucleotides are TGCGCCAGCAGCTTGGTCGGCGACAGTGAAGCTTTCTTT.

This chain connects TRBV3-1 (or the pseudogene TRBV3-2) to TRBJ2-7, with a possible D match to TRBD1 (6 bases). The CDR3 loop spans 16 amino acids. Germline V gene data show CDR1 as LGHDT and CDR2 as YNNKEL (reference sequence). V was cut by 1 base and J by 3 bases, with 16 bases left in between. CDR3 sequence reads: CASSQGLRTQGYEQYF. The CDR3 DNA reads as TGTGCCAGCAGCCAAGGTCTTCGGACACAGGGCTACGAGCAGTACTTC.

The V and J genes are TRBV19 and TRBJ2-1; possibly TRBD2 for D (6 bases). This CDR3 is built from 18 residues. Trimming shortened V by 7 bases and J by 5 bases, and 27 bases separated the two germline ends. CDR1 is LNHDA and CDR2 is SQIVND in the germline V gene (reference sequence). The CDR3 DNA sequence: TGTGCCAGTACCGAATCTATGGGAAGGTTTGCTAGCGACAATGAGCAGTTCTTC. This translates into CASTESMGRFASDNEQFF.

This clone was observed once. The chain has TRBV15 and TRBJ1-1; D is undetermined. Looked up from germline, CDR1 is LNHNV and CDR2 is YYDKDF (reference sequence). This CDR3 has 14 residues. V lost 0 bases to trimming and J lost 2 bases, with 7 bases between them. The CDR3 nucleotides are TGTGCCACCAGCAGAGATTTCTCAAACACTGAAGCTTTCTTT. It yields the protein CATSRDFSNTEAFF.

This chain uses TRBV3-1 (or the pseudogene TRBV3-2) with TRBJ1-2; tentative D call: TRBD1 (5 bases). This CDR3 region has 15 residues. Germline CDR1 reads LGHDT; CDR2 reads YNNKEL (reference sequence). V lost 0 bases to trimming and J lost 8 bases, with 16 bases between them. CDR3 region: CASSQDLGIRGGYTF. CDR3 in DNA: TGTGCCAGCAGCCAAGATCTTGGCATCCGGGGCGGCTACACCTTC.

This rearrangement joins TRBV7-3 to TRBJ2-1, with TRBD2 matching 13 bases. Losses at the gene ends were 4 bases for V and 9 bases for J; bases not matched to a gene: 6. Germline lookup yields CDR1 SGHTA and CDR2 FQGTGA. CDR3 size: 15 residues. CDR3 nucleotide sequence: TGTGCCAGCAGCTGGGGACTAGCGGGGCCCGGTGAGCAGTTCTTC. Amino acid sequence: CASSWGLAGPGEQFF.

The rearrangement links TRBV27 to TRBJ2-1, with TRBD2 matching over 8 bases. Germline trimming cut 2 bases from V and 1 base from J; bases unmatched to any gene: 22. The CDR3 sequence is 22 residues long. CDR1 is MNHEY, CDR2 SMNVEV, per germline (reference sequence). The CDR3 DNA follows: TGTGCCAGCAGTTTACGGGGGGGGGCCCGAGCGGGAGCTGGGGGTTCCTACAATGAGCAGTTCTTC. Protein sequence: CASSLRGGARAGAGGSYNEQFF.

The rearrangement links TRBV30 to TRBJ2-4; D not certain. V lost 0 bases and J lost 8, with 11 bases in between. CDR3 length: 13 residues. CDR1 and CDR2 from the germline V gene are GTSNPN and SVGIG (reference sequence). CDR3 residues: CAWSVHWGDIQYF. The DNA for the CDR3 is TGTGCCTGGAGTGTACATTGGGGTGACATTCAGTACTTC.

This clone was seen once. The chain couples TRBV5-1 to TRBJ1-1; D remains unclear. Germline CDR1 SGHRS, CDR2 YFSETQ. The CDR3 has 14 residues. The V end lost 0 bases, the J end lost 2 bases, and 8 bases lay between the germline ends. The CDR3 sequence: CASSLGYLNTEAFF. DNA of the CDR3: TGCGCCAGCAGCTTGGGGTACCTCAACACTGAAGCTTTCTTT. Looking up the rest from reference TRBV5-1 and TRBJ1-1 gives the full variable domain: KAGVTQTPRYLIKTRGQQVTLSCSPISGHRSVSWYQQTPGQGLQFLFEYFSETQRNKGNFPGRFSGRQFSNSRSEMNVSTLELGDSALYLCASSLGYLNTEAFFGQGTRLTVV.

CDR3 in DNA: TGTGCCAGCTCCTCGGACAGGGTCGTTCCTGAAGCTTTCTTT. This sequence encodes CASSSDRVVPEAFF. The chain couples TRBV18 to TRBJ1-1, with 8 bases that match TRBD1. CDR1 is KGHSH and CDR2 is LQKENI in the germline V gene. The CDR3 length is 14 residues. The J segment lost 6 bases and the V segment lost 6 bases, leaving 9 bases of the junction unmatched.